The rows below give T cell receptor beta chains drawn from one sample of a study of OX40 agonist ivuxolimab in advanced cancers. Some clones are missing from TCRdb's copy, which holds only in-frame ones; the method was immunoSEQ multiplex PCR. This sample has fewer than 20,000 clones, with less than 75% found just once. The material sequenced was CD4+ or CD8+ T cells sorted from blood, taken in a trial of the OX40 agonist ivuxolimab. These receptors were obtained from an adult with an advanced solid tumor such as melanoma, head and neck, liver or kidney cancer. The CDR3 runs from the conserved cysteine through the conserved F or W. The D gene is left open where the match is weak. Rows may omit the clone size; those that give it use once, few, many or a size class.

v_gene	abundance	j_gene	d_gene	CDR3nt	CDR3aa
TRBV6-6	medium-sized	TRBJ2-7	-	TGTGCCAGCAGTTATGGCCCCATCGAGCAGTACTTC	CASSYGPIEQYF
TRBV30	-	TRBJ2-4	TRBD2	TGTGCCTGGAACCTAGGCCGGGGGGTTCCGGGCTTGGTCAAAAACATTCAGTACTTC	CAWNLGRGVPGLVKNIQYF
TRBV6-5	-	TRBJ2-3	-	TGTGCCAGCAGTTACATAGATAACACAGATACGCAGTATTTT	CASSYIDNTDTQYF
TRBV6-5	-	TRBJ2-3	TRBD2	TGTGCCAGCAGTTGGACTAGGGGCGGAACAGATACGCAGTATTTT	CASSWTRGGTDTQYF
TRBV18	-	TRBJ2-1	TRBD2	TGTGCCAGCTCACCGGACCGAGTCGCTAGCGGGAGGGCCAATGAGCAGTTCTTC	CASSPDRVASGRANEQFF
TRBV14	-	TRBJ2-7	TRBD1	TGTGCCAGCAGCCAACCCCCTGGGGACAGGGGGCCCCCCGAGCAGTACTTC	CASSQPPGDRGPPEQYF
TRBV14	-	TRBJ1-1	TRBD1	TGTGCCAGCAGCCATTTAAAACCGGGACAGGGTAGGACTGAAGCTTTCTTT	CASSHLKPGQGRTEAFF
TRBV7-9	-	TRBJ1-3	-	TGTGCCAGCAGCTTGGTACAGTCACTTAATGGAAACACCATATATTTT	CASSLVQSLNGNTIYF
TRBV4-1	-	TRBJ2-3	-	TGCGCCAGCAGCCAAGTTTCAGATGAGGATACGCAGTATTTT	CASSQVSDEDTQYF
TRBV11-3	-	TRBJ2-5	TRBD1	TGTGCCAGCAGCCCCCAGGGGGTACGAGAGACCCAGTACTTC	CASSPQGVRETQYF
TRBV11-3	-	TRBJ1-2	-	TGTGCCAGCAGCCAGATGACAGATAACTATGGCTACACCTTC	CASSQMTDNYGYTF
TRBV18	few	TRBJ1-5	-	TGTGCCAGCTCACCACATGATAATCAGCCCCAGCATTTT	CASSPHDNQPQHF
TRBV30	-	TRBJ2-3	-	TGTGCCTGGAGTGGAGGCCGTGGCACAGATACGCAGTATTTT	CAWSGGRGTDTQYF
TRBV6-5	-	TRBJ2-7	-	TGTGCCAGCAGTTACTCTGGGACGGGATACGAGCAGTACTTC	CASSYSGTGYEQYF
TRBV10-3	-	TRBJ1-5	TRBD1	TGTGCCATCAGGGACAGGGCACCGGATCAGCCCCAGCATTTT	CAIRDRAPDQPQHF
TRBV15	-	TRBJ2-7	-	TGTGCCACCAGCAGAGCCGACAAGTTCTACGAGCAGTACTTC	CATSRADKFYEQYF
TRBV29-1	-	TRBJ2-1	-	TGCAGCGTTGAAGACGTGGCATGGGGTGAGCAGTTCTTC	CSVEDVAWGEQFF
TRBV2	once	TRBJ2-7	-	TGTGCCAGCCGTGATGGGTCGAGCTCCTACGAGCAGTACTTC	CASRDGSSSYEQYF
TRBV18	-	TRBJ2-1	-	TGTGCCAGCTCACCATCAGAGACCGACTCCTACAATGAGCAGTTCTTC	CASSPSETDSYNEQFF
TRBV7-6	-	TRBJ2-1	-	TGTGCCAGCAGCCCCGAGGGCGGGACAGCCCTCTCCTACAATGAGCAGTTCTTC	CASSPEGGTALSYNEQFF
TRBV2	-	TRBJ1-2	-	TGTGCCAACGAAGTGGAGGGGGGGAACTATGGCTACACCTTC	CANEVEGGNYGYTF
TRBV6-9	-	TRBJ2-7	-	TGTGCCAGCAGTTACGAAGGAGTCTACTACGAGCAGTACTTC	CASSYEGVYYEQYF
TRBV7-9	-	TRBJ1-5	-	TGTGCCAGCAGCTCCGTTCTCGGACAGCCCCAGCATTTT	CASSSVLGQPQHF
TRBV7-6	-	TRBJ2-3	-	TGTGCCAGCAGCTTAAGAACAGGAATGGATACGCAGTATTTT	CASSLRTGMDTQYF
TRBV6-4	-	TRBJ2-3	-	TGTGCCAGCAGTGACACCCCGGGACCAGGGGATACGCAGTATTTT	CASSDTPGPGDTQYF
TRBV7-9	-	TRBJ2-5	-	TGTGCCAGCAGCTGGGGGGAAGAGACCCAGTACTTC	CASSWGEETQYF
TRBV4-1	-	TRBJ1-2	-	TGCGCCAGCAGCCAAGTTAGGGGGGGCGACTATGGCTACACCTTC	CASSQVRGGDYGYTF
TRBV7-2	-	TRBJ2-1	-	TGTGCCAGCCGCGGTAATGAGCAGTTCTTC	CASRGNEQFF
TRBV7-9	-	TRBJ1-4	-	TGTGCCAGCAGCTCCGGGGTTGGTGAAAAACTGTTTTTT	CASSSGVGEKLFF
TRBV6-1	-	TRBJ1-2	-	TGTGCCAGCAGTGAAATGGGCGCATATGGCTACACCTTC	CASSEMGAYGYTF
TRBV7-3	few	TRBJ2-1	-	TGTGCCAGCAGCTCAACAGGGCCCCTCCCCAATGAGCAGTTCTTC	CASSSTGPLPNEQFF
TRBV6-1	-	TRBJ2-7	-	TGTGCCAGCAGTGACCTAGCGATGGCATACGAGCAGTACTTC	CASSDLAMAYEQYF
TRBV4-1	-	TRBJ2-1	TRBD2	TGCGCCAGCAGCCGACTAGCGGGAGGGAACAATGAGCAGTTCTTC	CASSRLAGGNNEQFF
TRBV19	-	TRBJ2-3	-	TGTGCCAGTAGTATAGAGGGGGGCACAGATACGCAGTATTTT	CASSIEGGTDTQYF
TRBV12-5	few	TRBJ1-5	-	TGTGCTAGTGGTACCTCGAATATGTCGATATTGCACAATCAGCCCCAGCATTTT	CASGTSNMSILHNQPQHF
TRBV29-1	-	TRBJ1-1	TRBD1	TGCAGCGTTGGGGGGCCAGGGGGTTTCGTCACTGAAGCTTTCTTT	CSVGGPGGFVTEAFF
TRBV9	-	TRBJ2-1	TRBD2	TGTGCCAGCACCCCTAGCGGGGGGGATAATGAGCAGTTCTTC	CASTPSGGDNEQFF
TRBV4-1	medium-sized	TRBJ2-7	-	TGCGCCAGCAGCGCCCGCGAAAGGGCGGTTTACGAGCAGTACTTC	CASSARERAVYEQYF
TRBV7-8	-	TRBJ2-5	-	TGTGCCAGCAGCCGAAAAAACGGACCAGCTCAAGAGACCCAGTACTTC	CASSRKNGPAQETQYF
TRBV5-1	-	TRBJ1-2	TRBD1	TGCGCCAGCAGCTCACCAGGACAGGGGAACTATGGCTACACCTTC	CASSSPGQGNYGYTF
TRBV5-1	-	TRBJ2-7	-	TGCGCCAGCAGCGTGGAGACCCCCTACGAGCAGTACTTC	CASSVETPYEQYF
TRBV9	-	TRBJ2-7	TRBD1	TGTGCCAGCGGAAGACAGGGATACGAGCAGTACTTC	CASGRQGYEQYF